This T cell receptor beta chain was captured by sequencing in a study of tumor and adjacent non-tumor tissue in lung cancer. The library came from three nested PCR rounds adapted from ARM-PCR protocols. TCRdb reprocessed the multiplex PCR reads via MiXCR and lists one record per CDR3 protein. Of around 80,000 distinct CDR3 sequences detected, about four fifths appear once; the ten largest clones hold around half. The CDR3 spans 13 residues. CDR1 and CDR2 from the germline V gene are SGHAT and FQNNGV. Turning to this clonotype: This sequence may be a read error, since a much larger clone differs from it by one base.

The template was RNA from unsorted bulk tissue. The normal lung tissue was taken more than 3 cm from the tumor edge. Between August and November 2014, newly diagnosed, chemotherapy-naive lung cancer patients underwent thoracic surgery in China. The sequence was obtained from a man aged 55-75 years with non-small cell lung cancer. The sample was distant non-tumor lung tissue. The V call is TRBV11-2, the J call TRBJ2-1; no reliable D call. The chain's CDR3 is CANSSAFYNEQFF. The CDR3 DNA follows: TGTGCCAACAGCTCTGCATTTTACAATGAGCAGTTCTTC. Together with reference TRBV11-2 and TRBJ2-1, the CDR3 gives the full variable domain: EAGVAQSPRYKIIEKRQSVAFWCNPISGHATLYWYQQILGQGPKLLIQFQNNGVVDDSQLPKDRFSAERLKGVDSTLKIQPAKLEDSAVYLCANSSAFYNEQFFGPGTRLTVL.